These 27 T cell receptor beta chains were sequenced from one sample in a study of T cell responses to AZD1222 COVID-19 vaccine. Generated by immunoSEQ multiplex PCR, the TCRdb table keeps only in-frame clones and is missing some. The sample has about 200,000 clones; about 93% are singletons. Sequenced here: peripheral blood, sampled 28 days after the second AZD1222 dose. These receptors all stem from an adult who received the AZD1222 COVID-19 vaccine.

This rearrangement joins TRBV27 to TRBJ1-5; 10 nucleotides agree with TRBD1. The CDR3 covers 16 residues. V dropped 6 bases and J dropped 3; count of bases not matched to a gene: 8. The germline CDR1 and CDR2 sequences are MNHEY and SMNVEV (reference sequence). In DNA, the CDR3 is TGTGCCAGCAGCCAAGCCGGGACAGGGGTCAATCAGCCCCAGCATTTT. Its protein is CASSQAGTGVNQPQHF.

The chain uses TRBV6-1 and TRBJ1-3; D not certain. The length of the CDR3 is 16 residues. Germline V gene sequence: CDR1 MNHNS, CDR2 SASEGT. V gave up 3 bases and J gave up 0 bases, with 12 bases separating them. CDR3 sequence: CASSEGSGNSGNTIYF. The DNA of the CDR3 is TGTGCCAGCAGTGAGGGGAGCGGGAACTCTGGAAACACCATATATTTT.

Here the CDR3 reads CASSKDRANTGELFF. As DNA, the CDR3 is TGCGCCAGCAGCAAGGACAGAGCGAACACCGGGGAGCTGTTTTTT. The chain combines TRBV5-1 with TRBJ2-2, with D tentatively TRBD1 (6 bases). The germline V gene has CDR1 SGHRS and CDR2 YFSETQ. With 4 bases removed from V and 0 bases from J, the gap between germline ends came to 10 bases. The CDR3 loop spans 15 amino acids. Complete variable domain (other parts from reference TRBV5-1 and TRBJ2-2): KAGVTQTPRYLIKTRGQQVTLSCSPISGHRSVSWYQQTPGQGLQFLFEYFSETQRNKGNFPGRFSGRQFSNSRSEMNVSTLELGDSALYLCASSKDRANTGELFFGEGSRLTVL.

V is TRBV7-3 and J is TRBJ1-2; weak D call: TRBD1 (6 bases). Germline V gives CDR1 SGHTA, CDR2 FQGTGA. Trimming pared 5 bases from V and 3 bases from J, leaving 13 bases between. The CDR3 runs 14 residues. CDR3: CASSLDRKDYGYTF. In nucleotides, the CDR3 is TGTGCCAGCAGCCTGGACAGAAAGGACTATGGCTACACCTTC.

The chain recombines TRBV5-1 with TRBJ1-2; the D gene is possibly TRBD1 (5 bases). The germline V gene has CDR1 SGHRS and CDR2 YFSETQ. V dropped 2 bases and J dropped 7 bases, with 42 bases sitting between them. The CDR3 runs to 23 residues. The CDR3 nucleotides read TGCGCCAGCAGCTTTATCCCCCAACAGACAGCGAGCTATTCCGGACGGCCTAATGCTGGCTACACCTTC. Translating it yields CASSFIPQQTASYSGRPNAGYTF.

The chain has TRBV5-1 and TRBJ1-2, with D possibly being TRBD1 (6 bases). Trimming shortened V by 0 bases and J by 4 bases, and 7 bases separated the two germline ends. CDR3 length: 13 residues. The germline V gene encodes CDR1 SGHRS and CDR2 YFSETQ. Here the CDR3 DNA reads TGCGCCAGCAGCTTGGAGGGGGGCTATGGCTACACCTTC. Amino acids: CASSLEGGYGYTF.

The chain links TRBV16 to TRBJ1-5, with D perhaps TRBD1 (5 bases). The CDR3 spans 14 residues. Trimming removed 0 bases at V and 3 bases at J, with 6 bases between. Germline V gene data show CDR1 as KGHSY and CDR2 as FQNENV. For the CDR3, the DNA is TGTGCCAGCAGCCAATCAGGGGCCAATCAGCCCCAGCATTTT. Its protein is CASSQSGANQPQHF.

The DNA for the CDR3 is TGTGCCAGCAGCTTAGGATGGGGCGAAAAACTGTTTTTT. Translating gives CASSLGWGEKLFF. The chain employs TRBV7-9 and TRBJ1-4; weak D call: TRBD1 (5 bases). V was shortened by 1 base and J by 8 bases, with 8 bases between the two germline ends. This CDR3 contains 13 residues. CDR1 SEHNR and CDR2 FQNEAQ come from the germline V gene (reference sequence).

The chain couples TRBV18 to TRBJ1-6, with D maybe TRBD1 (5 bases). CDR1 and CDR2 (germline): KGHSH, LQKENI. This CDR3 region has 16 residues. V dropped 2 bases and J dropped 7 bases, with 15 bases sitting between them. This chain's CDR3 is CASSPRMGQGNSPLHF. In DNA, the CDR3 is TGTGCCAGCTCACCAAGGATGGGTCAGGGCAATTCACCCCTCCACTTT.

This chain joins TRBV6-5 and TRBJ2-3, with D perhaps being TRBD1 or TRBD2 (6 bases each). CDR3 length: 16 amino acids. Trimming took 4 bases from V and 5 from J, leaving 19 bases between them. The germline CDR1 and CDR2 sequences are MNHEY and SVGAGI. The CDR3 DNA is TGTGCCAGCAGTTCCCAACCCCCGGGGGCGAAAGATACGCAGTATTTT. Translated, it gives CASSSQPPGAKDTQYF.

The chain links TRBV3-1 (or the pseudogene TRBV3-2) to TRBJ2-3; D unresolved. Trimming took off 8 bases at V and 0 bases at J, with 6 bases between the two ends. This CDR3 is built from 12 residues. CDR1 is LGHDT, CDR2 YNNKEL, per germline (reference sequence). DNA of the CDR3: TGTGCCAGCGCCGGGAGCACAGATACGCAGTATTTT. As protein: CASAGSTDTQYF.

A single count supports this clone. V gene TRBV9 combines with J gene TRBJ1-2; D may be TRBD1 (5 bases). CDR3 length: 12 amino acids. Trimming removed 3 bases at V and 4 bases at J, with 7 bases between. CDR1 is SGDLS, CDR2 YYNGEE, per germline. CDR3: CASSGGGYGYTF. CDR3 DNA: TGTGCCAGCAGCGGGGGGGGCTATGGCTACACCTTC.

The gene calls are TRBV7-3 and TRBJ2-1; D remains ambiguous. Germline lookup yields CDR1 SGHTA and CDR2 FQGTGA. V was shortened by 1 base and J by 0 bases, with 10 bases between the two germline ends. The CDR3 covers 16 residues. The CDR3 DNA reads as TGTGCCAGCAGCTTAAGTGGGCGCAGCTCCTACAATGAGCAGTTCTTC. This codes for CASSLSGRSSYNEQFF.

CDR3 nucleotides: TGCAGCGTTGAAGTGGGGGGGGCAGGAGATACGCAGTATTTT. Amino acid sequence: CSVEVGGAGDTQYF. V and J are TRBV29-1 and TRBJ2-3; D might be TRBD2 (7 bases). The CDR3 sequence is 14 residues long. V lost 1 base and J lost 5, with 13 bases in between. Germline loops: CDR1 SQVTM, CDR2 ANQGSEA.

In this sample, this clone turned up once. The gene calls are TRBV10-1 and TRBJ2-1, with 8 bases aligning to TRBD2. The CDR3 is 15 amino acids. The junction had 5 bases not matched to a gene; V was cut back by 4 bases and J by 3 bases. From germline, CDR1 is WNHNN and CDR2 SYGVQD (reference sequence). DNA for the CDR3: TGCGCCAGCAGTGGGGCGGGGGGCGTCTACAATGAGCAGTTCTTC. This gives the protein CASSGAGGVYNEQFF.

The chain links TRBV11-2 to TRBJ2-1; maybe TRBD1 (6 bases). Germline V lookup: CDR1 SGHAT, CDR2 FQNNGV. Trimming took off 1 base at V and 11 bases at J, with 12 bases between the two ends. This CDR3 has 13 amino acids. This CDR3 reads CASSLVGASQQFF. DNA of the CDR3: TGTGCCAGCAGCTTAGTGGGGGCCTCGCAGCAGTTCTTC.

This rearrangement joins TRBV3-1 (or the pseudogene TRBV3-2) to TRBJ2-7; D might be TRBD1 or TRBD2, each matching 5 bases. V was clipped by 7 bases and J by 0 bases, with 13 bases between them. The CDR3 is 14 amino acids. Germline assignment: CDR1 LGHDT and CDR2 YNNKEL (reference sequence). Here the CDR3 reads CASTTTGTSYEQYF. The CDR3 DNA reads TGTGCCAGCACTACGACCGGGACCTCCTACGAGCAGTACTTC.

On this clone: One end of the junction fails to match germline, which may point to a read error. The chain is built from TRBV2 and TRBJ1-2; 7 bases fit TRBD1. There are 14 residues in the CDR3. Germline loops: CDR1 SNHLY, CDR2 FYNNEI. The CDR3 coding sequence is TGTGCCAGCAGTGACCCGGGACAGAAGGCGAGGAGCGACTTC. Its protein product is CASSDPGQKARSDF.

In its sample, this clone was seen once. This same CDR3 is encoded by further DNA sequences in the sample. The chain has TRBV7-2 and TRBJ2-6; unclear D gene. V was trimmed by 1 base and J by 2 bases, leaving 6 bases between them. This CDR3 has 15 residues. Germline V lookup: CDR1 SGHTA, CDR2 FQGNSA. In DNA, the CDR3 is TGTGCCAGCAGCTTAGGGGGAACTGGGGCCAACGTCCTGACTTTC. Amino acid sequence: CASSLGGTGANVLTF. Combining the CDR3 with reference TRBV7-2 and TRBJ2-6 gives the whole variable domain GAGVSQSPSNKVTEKGKDVELRCDPISGHTALYWYRQSLGQGLEFLIYFQGNSAPDKSGLPSDRFSAERTGGSVSTLTIQRTQQEDSAVYLCASSLGGTGANVLTFGAGSRLTVL.

This rearrangement joins TRBV9 to TRBJ1-6, with D unclear. Per the germline V gene, CDR1 is SGDLS and CDR2 is YYNGEE. Trimming took off 2 bases at V and 6 bases at J, with 9 bases between the two ends. This CDR3 contains 14 residues. CDR3 in amino acids: CASSVGGSNSPLHF. CDR3 bases: TGTGCCAGCAGCGTTGGCGGCAGTAATTCACCCCTCCACTTT.

The chain carries TRBV6-9 and TRBJ2-1, with TRBD1 as a possible D gene (5 bases). CDR3 length: 12 residues. V was clipped by 1 base and J by 12 bases, with 10 bases between them. CDR1 and CDR2 from the germline V gene are MNHGY and SVAAGI. The CDR3 is CASSYFVQGQFF. CDR3 bases: TGTGCCAGCAGTTATTTTGTGCAGGGGCAGTTCTTC.

V usage is TRBV27 and J usage is TRBJ1-5; the match to TRBD1 covers 8 bases. The CDR3 is 15 residues long. The germline V gene has CDR1 MNHEY and CDR2 SMNVEV (reference sequence). J gave up 7 bases and V 4 bases, and 9 bases lay outside the gene matches. DNA of the CDR3: TGTGCCAGCAGTTCGCCCGGACAGGGTGGACAGCCCCAGCATTTT. Its protein is CASSSPGQGGQPQHF.

With respect to this clone: The germline gene is not matched at one end of the junction; a read error may be the cause. This chain links TRBV5-4 with TRBJ2-7, with no clear D. The CDR3 is 13 amino acids. Germline V gene sequence: CDR1 SGHNT, CDR2 YYREEE (reference sequence). The CDR3 protein is CASSLVVSNEQYF. The CDR3 coding sequence is TGTGCCAGCAGCTTGGTGGTCTCCAACGAGCAGTACTTC. The variable domain in full, with the rest retrieved from reference TRBV5-4 and TRBJ2-7, is ETGVTQSPTHLIKTRGQQVTLRCSSQSGHNTVSWYQQALGQGPQFIFQYYREEENGRGNFPPRFSGLQFPNYSSELNVNALELDDSALYLCASSLVVSNEQYFGPGTRLTVT.

Regarding this clone: The same CDR3 can be traced to other DNA sequences in this sample. The rearrangement uses TRBV28 and TRBJ1-1; D ambiguous. Trimming took 6 bases from V and 4 from J, leaving 9 bases between them. The CDR3 is 12 residues long. Germline loops: CDR1 MDHEN, CDR2 SYDVKM. In DNA form, the CDR3 reads TGTGCCAGCAGCCTAAGGGCCACTGAAGCTTTCTTT. This encodes CASSLRATEAFF.

V usage is TRBV4-1 and J usage is TRBJ2-3; D might be TRBD2 (6 bases). V lost 4 bases to trimming and J lost 0 bases, with 8 bases between them. This CDR3 spans 14 amino acids. Germline assignment: CDR1 MGHRA and CDR2 YSYEKL. Here the CDR3 DNA reads TGCGCCAGCAGCCTTGGGACTAGCACAGATACGCAGTATTTT. Translated: CASSLGTSTDTQYF.

The genes are TRBV5-4 and TRBJ1-4; TRBD1 agrees at 8 bases. The CDR3 totals 16 residues. Germline CDR1 reads SGHNT; CDR2 reads YYREEE (reference sequence). The J segment lost 4 bases and the V segment lost 0 bases, leaving 5 bases of the junction unmatched. CDR3 sequence reads: CASSLVTGGINEKLFF. CDR3 sequence (DNA): TGTGCCAGCAGCTTGGTTACAGGGGGGATTAATGAAAAACTGTTTTTT.

J is TRBJ1-5 and V is TRBV28; D might be TRBD1 (5 bases). This CDR3 comprises 15 residues. V lost 5 bases to trimming and J lost 2 bases, with 13 bases between them. Germline CDR1 MDHEN, CDR2 SYDVKM. The CDR3 nucleotides are TGTGCCAGCAGTCCGCAGGGAGGTCGCAATCAGCCCCAGCATTTT. It translates to CASSPQGGRNQPQHF.